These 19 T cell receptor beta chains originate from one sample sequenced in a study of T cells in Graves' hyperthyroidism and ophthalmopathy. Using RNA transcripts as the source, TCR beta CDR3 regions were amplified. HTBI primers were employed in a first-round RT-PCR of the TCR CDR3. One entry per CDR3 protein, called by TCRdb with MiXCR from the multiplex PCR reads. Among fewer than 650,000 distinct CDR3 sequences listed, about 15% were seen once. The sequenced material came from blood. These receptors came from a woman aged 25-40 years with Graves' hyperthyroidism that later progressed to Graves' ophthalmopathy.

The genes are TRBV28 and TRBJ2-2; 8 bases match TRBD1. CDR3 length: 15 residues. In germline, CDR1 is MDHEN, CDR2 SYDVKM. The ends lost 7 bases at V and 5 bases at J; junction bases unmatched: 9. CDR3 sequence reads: CASTPRDRRTGELFF. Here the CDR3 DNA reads TGTGCCAGCACCCCCCGGGACAGGCGTACCGGGGAGCTGTTTTTT.

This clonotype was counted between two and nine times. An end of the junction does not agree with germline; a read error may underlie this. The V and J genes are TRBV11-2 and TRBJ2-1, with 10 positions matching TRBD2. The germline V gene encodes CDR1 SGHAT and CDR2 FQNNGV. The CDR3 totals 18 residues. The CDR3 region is CATSGVSGTSAKYNEQFF. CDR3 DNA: TGTGCCACCAGCGGAGTTTCGGGGACTAGCGCCAAATACAATGAGCAGTTCTTC.

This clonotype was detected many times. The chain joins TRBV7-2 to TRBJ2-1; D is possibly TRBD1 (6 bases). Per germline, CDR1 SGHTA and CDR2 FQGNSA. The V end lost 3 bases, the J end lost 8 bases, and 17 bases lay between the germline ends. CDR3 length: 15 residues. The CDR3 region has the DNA TGTGCCAGCAGCTTTTCACTGGACAGTGGCTATGAGCAGTTCTTC. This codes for CASSFSLDSGYEQFF.

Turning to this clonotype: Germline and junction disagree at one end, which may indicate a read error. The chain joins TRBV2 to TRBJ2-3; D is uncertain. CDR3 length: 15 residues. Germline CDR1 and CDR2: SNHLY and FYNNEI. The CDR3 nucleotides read TGTGCCGGCAGTGAGCCTACAGCTAGCACAGATACGCAGTATTTT. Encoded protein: CAGSEPTASTDTQYF.

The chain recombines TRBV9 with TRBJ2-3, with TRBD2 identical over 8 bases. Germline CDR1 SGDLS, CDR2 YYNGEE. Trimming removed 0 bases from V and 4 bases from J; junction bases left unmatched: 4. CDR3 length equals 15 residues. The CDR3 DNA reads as TGTGCCAGCAGCGTAGTTAGCGGGAAGTCAGATACGCAGTATTTT. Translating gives CASSVVSGKSDTQYF.

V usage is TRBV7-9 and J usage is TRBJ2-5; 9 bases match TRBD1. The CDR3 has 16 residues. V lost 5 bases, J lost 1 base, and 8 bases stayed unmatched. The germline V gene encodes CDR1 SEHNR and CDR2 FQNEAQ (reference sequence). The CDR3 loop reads CASSPGTGRFQETQYF. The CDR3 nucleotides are TGTGCCAGCAGCCCGGGGACAGGGCGATTCCAAGAGACCCAGTACTTC. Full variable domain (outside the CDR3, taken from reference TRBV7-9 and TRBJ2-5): DTGVSQNPRHKITKRGQNVTFRCDPISEHNRLYWYRQTLGQGPEFLTYFQNEAQLEKSRLLSDRFSAERPKGSFSTLEIQRTEQGDSAMYLCASSPGTGRFQETQYFGPGTRLLVL.

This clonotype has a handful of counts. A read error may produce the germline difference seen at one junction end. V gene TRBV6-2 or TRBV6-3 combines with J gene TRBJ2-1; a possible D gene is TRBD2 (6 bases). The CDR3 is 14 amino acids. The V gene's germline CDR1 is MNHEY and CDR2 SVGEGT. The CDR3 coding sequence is TGTGCCAGCAGTTACGGAGGGTATACCAATGGGCAGTTCTTC. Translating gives CASSYGGYTNGQFF.

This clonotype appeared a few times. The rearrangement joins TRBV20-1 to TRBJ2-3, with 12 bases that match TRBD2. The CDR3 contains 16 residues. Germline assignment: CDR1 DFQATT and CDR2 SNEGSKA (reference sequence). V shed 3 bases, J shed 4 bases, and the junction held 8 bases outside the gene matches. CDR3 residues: CSARSMTSGSPDTQYF. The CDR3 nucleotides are TGCAGTGCTAGGAGCATGACTAGCGGGAGTCCAGATACGCAGTATTTT.

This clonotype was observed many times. This CDR3 is CAIRPGTSGIDVGSYNEQFF. In nucleotides, the CDR3 is TGTGCCATCAGACCCGGGACTAGCGGGATCGACGTCGGGTCCTACAATGAGCAGTTCTTC. This sequence joins TRBV10-3 and TRBJ2-1; 13 bases fit TRBD2. Trimming cost V 6 bases and J 1 base; bases outside gene matches: 15. The CDR3 extends over 20 amino acids. Germline V CDR1 and CDR2: ENHRY, SYGVKD.

The chain's CDR3 is CSARRVASSTDTQYF. CDR3 nucleotides: TGCAGTGCCCGGAGGGTAGCTTCAAGCACAGATACGCAGTATTTT. The chain carries TRBV20-1 and TRBJ2-3; D may be TRBD2 (6 bases). The CDR3 is made up of 15 amino acids. The germline CDR1 and CDR2 sequences are DFQATT and SNEGSKA (reference sequence). With 6 bases removed from V and 0 bases from J, the gap between germline ends came to 16 bases.

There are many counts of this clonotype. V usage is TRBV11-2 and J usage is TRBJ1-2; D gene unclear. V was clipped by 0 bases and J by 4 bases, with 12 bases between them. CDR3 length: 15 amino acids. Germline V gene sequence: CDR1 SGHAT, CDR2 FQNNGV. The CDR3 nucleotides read TGTGCCAGCAGCTTAGATGGGCCCCTAGGCTATGGCTACACCTTC. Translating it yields CASSLDGPLGYGYTF.

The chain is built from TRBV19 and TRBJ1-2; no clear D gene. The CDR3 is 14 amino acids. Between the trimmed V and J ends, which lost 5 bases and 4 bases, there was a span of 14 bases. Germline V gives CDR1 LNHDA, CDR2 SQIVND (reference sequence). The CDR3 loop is CASSPRGIGYGYTF. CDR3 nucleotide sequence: TGTGCCAGTAGTCCCCGCGGGATTGGCTATGGCTACACCTTC.

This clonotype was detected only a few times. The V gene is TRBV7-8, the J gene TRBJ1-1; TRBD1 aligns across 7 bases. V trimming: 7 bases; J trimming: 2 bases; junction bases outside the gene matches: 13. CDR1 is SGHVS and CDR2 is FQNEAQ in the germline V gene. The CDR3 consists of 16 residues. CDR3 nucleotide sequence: TGTGCCAGCACCCCGATTCAGGGGGGAGGAAACACTGAAGCTTTCTTT. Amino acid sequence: CASTPIQGGGNTEAFF.

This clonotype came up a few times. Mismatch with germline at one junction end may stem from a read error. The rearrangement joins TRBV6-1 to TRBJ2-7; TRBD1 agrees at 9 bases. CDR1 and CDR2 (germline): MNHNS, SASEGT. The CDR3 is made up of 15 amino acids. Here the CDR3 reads CASNIGQGTPYGQYF. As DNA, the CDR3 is TGTGCCAGCAATATAGGACAGGGGACCCCCTACGGGCAGTACTTC.

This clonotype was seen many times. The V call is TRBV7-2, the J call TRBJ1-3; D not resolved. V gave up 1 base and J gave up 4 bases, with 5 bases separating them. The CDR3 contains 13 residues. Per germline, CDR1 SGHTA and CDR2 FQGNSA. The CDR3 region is CASSLVSGNTIYF. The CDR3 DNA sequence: TGTGCCAGCAGCTTAGTGTCGGGAAACACCATATATTTT.

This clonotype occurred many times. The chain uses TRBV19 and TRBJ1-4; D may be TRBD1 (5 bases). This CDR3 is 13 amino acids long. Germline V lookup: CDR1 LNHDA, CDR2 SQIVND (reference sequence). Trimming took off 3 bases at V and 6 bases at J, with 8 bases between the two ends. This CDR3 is CASSMGGHEKLFF. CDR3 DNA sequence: TGTGCCAGTAGTATGGGGGGTCATGAAAAACTGTTTTTT. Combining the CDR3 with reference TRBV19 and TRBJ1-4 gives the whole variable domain DGGITQSPKYLFRKEGQNVTLSCEQNLNHDAMYWYRQDPGQGLRLIYYSQIVNDFQKGDIAEGYSVSREKKESFPLTVTSAQKNPTAFYLCASSMGGHEKLFFGSGTQLSVL.

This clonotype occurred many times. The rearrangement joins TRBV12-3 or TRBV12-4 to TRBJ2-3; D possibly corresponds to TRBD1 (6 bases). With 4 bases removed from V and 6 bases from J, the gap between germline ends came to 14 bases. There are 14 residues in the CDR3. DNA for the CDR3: TGTGCCAGCAGTTCAAACACTGGGGGCGATACGCAGTATTTT. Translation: CASSSNTGGDTQYF.

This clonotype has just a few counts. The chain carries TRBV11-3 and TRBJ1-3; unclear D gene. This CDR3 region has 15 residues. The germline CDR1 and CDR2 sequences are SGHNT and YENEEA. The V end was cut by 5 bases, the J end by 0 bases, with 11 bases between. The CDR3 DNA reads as TGTGCCAGCAGCCACTATACCGGCTCTGGAAACACCATATATTTT. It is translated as CASSHYTGSGNTIYF.

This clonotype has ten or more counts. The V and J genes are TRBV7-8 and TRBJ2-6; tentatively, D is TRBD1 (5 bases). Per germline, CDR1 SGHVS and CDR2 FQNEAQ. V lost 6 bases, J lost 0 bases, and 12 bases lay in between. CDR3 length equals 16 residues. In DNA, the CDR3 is TGTGCCAGCAGTGTAGGGGTTAACTCTGGGGCCAACGTCCTGACTTTC. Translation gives CASSVGVNSGANVLTF.